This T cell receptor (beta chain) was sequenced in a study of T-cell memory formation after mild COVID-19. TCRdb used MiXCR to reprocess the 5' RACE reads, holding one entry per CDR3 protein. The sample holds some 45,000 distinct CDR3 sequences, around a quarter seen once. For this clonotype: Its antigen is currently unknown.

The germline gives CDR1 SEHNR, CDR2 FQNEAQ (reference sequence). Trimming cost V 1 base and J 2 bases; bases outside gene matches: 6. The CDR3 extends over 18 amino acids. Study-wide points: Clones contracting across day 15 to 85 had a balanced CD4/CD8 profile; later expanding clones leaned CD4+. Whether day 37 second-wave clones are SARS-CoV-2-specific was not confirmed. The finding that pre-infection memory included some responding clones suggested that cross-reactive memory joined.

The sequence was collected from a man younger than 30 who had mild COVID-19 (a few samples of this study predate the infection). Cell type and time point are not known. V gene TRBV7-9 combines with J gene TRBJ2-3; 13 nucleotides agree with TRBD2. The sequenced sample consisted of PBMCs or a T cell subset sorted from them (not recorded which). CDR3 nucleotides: TGTGCCAGCAGCTTAGTCCGACTAGCGGGGGGATCCACAGATACGCAGTATTTT. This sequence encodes CASSLVRLAGGSTDTQYF.